Each of the 12 T cell receptor beta chains below was sequenced from the same sample in a study of blood T cell repertoires in COVID-19 (dated by TCRdb to 2018 to 2021). Library preparation was by the immunoSEQ multiplex PCR assay. What TCRdb holds here is the immuneACCESS table cut down to in-frame rearrangements. Part of the clones is not present; checked against another copy, under half of the missing clones reflect an unresolved V gene, and the others are unexplained. This sample holds 100,000 to 150,000 clones; around 85% were observed only once. The biggest ten clones account for over 15% of the sample. Sequenced sample: peripheral blood. These receptors originate from a woman in her fifties or sixties with acute or convalescent COVID-19.

V is TRBV28 and J is TRBJ1-5, with D unclear. Trimming stripped 3 bases from V and 2 bases from J, with 11 bases between. The CDR3 contains 15 residues. CDR1 and CDR2 (germline): MDHEN, SYDVKM. This CDR3 reads CASSLINGGNQPQHF. The CDR3 bases are TGTGCCAGCAGTTTGATCAACGGGGGCAATCAGCCCCAGCATTTT. Full variable domain (outside the CDR3, taken from reference TRBV28 and TRBJ1-5): DVKVTQSSRYLVKRTGEKVFLECVQDMDHENMFWYRQDPGLGLRLIYFSYDVKMKEKGDIPEGYSVSREKKERFSLILESASTNQTSMYLCASSLINGGNQPQHFGDGTRLSIL.

This clone was found once. The rearrangement uses TRBV28 and TRBJ1-2; D might be TRBD1 (6 bases). This CDR3 contains 16 residues. V lost 6 bases and J lost 2, with 19 bases in between. Germline CDR1 reads MDHEN; CDR2 reads SYDVKM. The CDR3 nucleotides read TGTGCCAGCAGCGGGGATCGTACGCAGGGGAACTATGGCTACACCTTC. It codes for CASSGDRTQGNYGYTF.

The chain combines TRBV6-4 with TRBJ1-2; maybe TRBD1 (6 bases). Trimming left V 0 bases short and J 6 bases short, with 11 bases between. Germline loops: CDR1 MRHNA, CDR2 SNTAGT. The CDR3 length is 14 residues. The CDR3 bases are TGTGCCAGCAGTGACTCTTACAGGGATCATGGCTACACCTTC. It codes for CASSDSYRDHGYTF.

The chain couples TRBV27 to TRBJ1-4; D may be TRBD1 (5 bases). V lost 2 bases and J lost 4, with 14 bases in between. The CDR3 runs 16 residues. Germline values: CDR1 MNHEY, CDR2 SMNVEV (reference sequence). CDR3 in amino acids: CASSLRGGSINEKLFF. CDR3 nucleotides: TGTGCCAGCAGTTTACGCGGGGGGAGCATTAATGAAAAACTGTTTTTT.

This sequence joins TRBV19 and TRBJ1-1; tentatively, D is TRBD1 (5 bases). Between the trimmed V and J ends, which lost 0 bases and 5 bases, there was a span of 10 bases. The CDR3 is made up of 14 amino acids. Per germline, CDR1 LNHDA and CDR2 SQIVND (reference sequence). CDR3 sequence: CASSIDGRGTEAFF. The CDR3 DNA follows: TGTGCCAGTAGTATAGACGGCCGGGGGACTGAAGCTTTCTTT. The full variable domain, in which reference TRBV19 and TRBJ1-1 provide the parts outside the CDR3, is DGGITQSPKYLFRKEGQNVTLSCEQNLNHDAMYWYRQDPGQGLRLIYYSQIVNDFQKGDIAEGYSVSREKKESFPLTVTSAQKNPTAFYLCASSIDGRGTEAFFGQGTRLTVV.

This sequence joins TRBV24-1 and TRBJ2-1; D uncertain. V was cut by 4 bases and J by 2 bases, with 14 bases left in between. Germline CDR1 reads KGHDR; CDR2 reads SFDVKD. The CDR3 consists of 16 residues. CDR3 bases: TGTGCCACCAGTGACCCAGGCAGGAACCCCTACAATGAGCAGTTCTTC. Translated: CATSDPGRNPYNEQFF.

V gene TRBV6-5 combines with J gene TRBJ1-2; TRBD1 matches at 8 bases. This CDR3 region has 14 residues. Germline CDR1 is MNHEY and CDR2 is SVGAGI. Trimming took 10 bases from V and 4 from J; bases not matched to a gene: 11. CDR3 region: CANSRDRSGYGYTF. The CDR3, as DNA: TGTGCCAACTCAAGGGACAGGAGTGGCTATGGCTACACCTTC.

The chain is built from TRBV5-6 and TRBJ2-7; the match to TRBD1 covers 9 bases. Trimming took 7 bases from V and 0 from J; bases not matched to a gene: 14. Germline values: CDR1 SGHDT, CDR2 YYEEEE. The CDR3 sequence is 17 residues long. The CDR3 DNA reads as TGTGCCAGCCAATTCACAGGGGGCACACTGAGCTCCTACGAGCAGTACTTC. The encoded protein is CASQFTGGTLSSYEQYF.

The gene calls are TRBV30 and TRBJ1-3; D is undetermined. Germline assignment: CDR1 GTSNPN and CDR2 SVGIG (reference sequence). The CDR3 loop spans 14 amino acids. Trimming pared 1 base from V and 1 base from J, leaving 8 bases between. The CDR3 sequence: CAWSDGLSGNTIYF. The CDR3 DNA sequence: TGTGCCTGGAGTGATGGACTATCTGGAAACACCATATATTTT. The variable domain in full, completed from reference TRBV30 and TRBJ1-3, reads SQTIHQWPATLVQPVGSPLSLECTVEGTSNPNLYWYRQAAGRGLQLLFYSVGIGQISSEVPQNLSASRPQDRQFILSSKKLLLSDSGFYLCAWSDGLSGNTIYFGEGSWLTVV.

V is TRBV3-1 (or the pseudogene TRBV3-2) and J is TRBJ2-3; 8 bases line up with TRBD2. J lost 1 base, V lost 0 bases, and 3 bases had no gene match. Germline V CDR1 and CDR2: LGHDT, YNNKEL (reference sequence). The CDR3 runs 16 residues. CDR3 sequence (DNA): TGTGCCAGCAGCCAAGATGGGCGGGGGGGCACAGATACGCAGTATTTT. This sequence encodes CASSQDGRGGTDTQYF.

The chain recombines TRBV28 with TRBJ2-1; D not certain. The germline CDR1 and CDR2 sequences are MDHEN and SYDVKM. V was shortened by 3 bases and J by 5 bases, with 2 bases between the two germline ends. The CDR3 totals 11 residues. CDR3 in amino acids: CASSFNNEQFF. The CDR3 bases are TGTGCCAGCAGTTTTAACAATGAGCAGTTCTTC.

As DNA, the CDR3 is TGTGCCAGCAGTTTATCGACCCAGGCGCCAAATTCACCCCTCCACTTT. Translating it yields CASSLSTQAPNSPLHF. The rearrangement links TRBV27 to TRBJ1-6; no clear D. CDR1 and CDR2 from the germline V gene are MNHEY and SMNVEV (reference sequence). This CDR3 has 16 amino acids. Between the trimmed V and J ends, which lost 0 bases and 7 bases, there was a span of 13 bases.